These 28 T cell receptor beta chains originate from one sample sequenced in a study of shared clonotypes between healthy human individuals. TCRdb's table, derived via immunoSEQ multiplex PCR, lists solely in-frame clones and lacks some. This sample has approximately 2.5 million clones; around nine tenths occur once, and the top ten carry under 0.15%. The sample consisted of naive CD4+ T cells sorted from blood. The sample's subset: CD45RA+ positively selected. The receptors were sampled from a man younger than 30 in good health.

The V gene is TRBV29-1, the J gene TRBJ2-1, with D possibly matching TRBD2 (5 bases). The CDR3 is 13 residues long. Germline CDR1 SQVTM, CDR2 ANQGSEA. V was shortened by 6 bases and J by 1 base, with 10 bases between the two germline ends. This CDR3 is CSVHTSSYNEQFF. CDR3 DNA sequence: TGCAGCGTCCACACTAGTTCCTACAATGAGCAGTTCTTC.

This chain joins TRBV6-6 and TRBJ1-5; D gene uncertain. The CDR3 sequence is 14 residues long. Germline V gene data show CDR1 as MNHNY and CDR2 as SVGAGI (reference sequence). The V and J ends lost 2 bases and 4 bases respectively, with 9 bases between them. The CDR3 is CASSYGELNQPQHF. CDR3 nucleotide sequence: TGTGCCAGCAGTTACGGCGAGCTAAATCAGCCCCAGCATTTT.

CDR3 sequence reads: CATSPAWGDRGSYEQYF. CDR3 in DNA: TGTGCCACCAGCCCTGCTTGGGGGGACAGGGGATCCTACGAGCAGTACTTC. This rearrangement joins TRBV15 to TRBJ2-7, with TRBD1 matching over 10 bases. V was pared by 5 bases and J by 1 base, with 11 bases of the junction left unmatched. Germline V CDR1 and CDR2: LNHNV, YYDKDF (reference sequence). This CDR3 has 17 amino acids.

Of note for this clone: The same CDR3 arises from other DNA sequences in this sample as well. The chain recombines TRBV5-1 with TRBJ2-6; D is perhaps TRBD1 (6 bases). Germline V gene lookup returns CDR1 SGHRS and CDR2 YFSETQ. There are 16 residues in the CDR3. The V end was cut by 0 bases, the J end by 0 bases, with 7 bases between. The CDR3 DNA follows: TGCGCCAGCAGCTTGGTGACAGGCTCTGGGGCCAACGTCCTGACTTTC. The encoded protein is CASSLVTGSGANVLTF.

The genes are TRBV21-1 and TRBJ2-3; the table calls TRBD2, which could not be checked here. TRBV21-1 is marked as a pseudogene. This CDR3 has 18 amino acids. In DNA form, the CDR3 reads TGTGCCAGCAGCAAATTGGTCGGGGGGAGGGCTAGCACAGATACGCAGTATTTT. Protein: CASSKLVGGRASTDTQYF.

Points on this clone: Other DNA sequences in the same sample also yield this CDR3. This chain links TRBV7-2 with TRBJ2-2, with D possibly being TRBD2 (5 bases). CDR1 and CDR2 from the germline V gene are SGHTA and FQGNSA. The length of the CDR3 is 14 residues. Trimming cost V 1 base and J 5 bases, with 8 bases left between them. CDR3 region: CASSLEGATGELFF. CDR3 nucleotide sequence: TGTGCCAGCAGCTTAGAGGGAGCAACCGGGGAGCTGTTTTTT.

The rearrangement uses TRBV29-1 and TRBJ2-5; 10 bases agree with TRBD2. CDR1 is SQVTM, CDR2 ANQGSEA, per germline. Germline trimming cut 6 bases from V and 2 bases from J; bases unmatched to any gene: 24. This CDR3 contains 20 residues. CDR3 DNA sequence: TGCAGCGTCGTTCGGGCTAGCGGGAGTTTAAGGCGAGAAAAACAAGAGACCCAGTACTTC. Protein sequence: CSVVRASGSLRREKQETQYF.

Note on this clone: The same CDR3 can be traced to other DNA sequences in this sample. This chain uses TRBV5-1 with TRBJ2-3; TRBD2 might be the D (6 bases). The CDR3 covers 14 residues. The germline V and J ends were trimmed by 2 bases and 0 bases, with 7 bases remaining between them. Germline V gene sequence: CDR1 SGHRS, CDR2 YFSETQ. The CDR3 DNA sequence: TGCGCCAGCAGCTTTGCGGGAAGCACAGATACGCAGTATTTT. Protein: CASSFAGSTDTQYF.

The chain employs TRBV4-3 and TRBJ2-7, with TRBD1 identical over 7 bases. Germline CDR1 and CDR2: LGHNA and YSLEER. The CDR3 sequence is 15 residues long. With 4 bases clipped from V and 3 bases from J, the junction kept 9 bases outside the gene matches. CDR3 amino acids: CASSLYTPGGYEQYF. CDR3 nucleotide sequence: TGCGCCAGCAGCCTATATACCCCAGGGGGCTACGAGCAGTACTTC.

The genes are TRBV19 and TRBJ1-3; D call uncertain. Germline CDR1 LNHDA, CDR2 SQIVND (reference sequence). V dropped 5 bases and J dropped 0 bases, with 11 bases sitting between them. The CDR3 is made up of 15 amino acids. The CDR3 protein is CASSWVFSSGNTIYF. The CDR3 DNA reads as TGTGCCAGTAGTTGGGTCTTCAGCTCTGGAAACACCATATATTTT.

The rearrangement joins TRBV11-1 to TRBJ2-7; 9 bases align to TRBD2. The CDR3 covers 14 residues. Germline CDR1 is SGHAT and CDR2 is FQDESV (reference sequence). Losses at the gene ends were 5 bases for V and 6 bases for J; bases not matched to a gene: 8. The CDR3 sequence: CASSPAGGAFEQYF. CDR3 coding DNA: TGTGCCAGCAGCCCGGCGGGGGGGGCGTTCGAGCAGTACTTC.

This chain links TRBV27 with TRBJ2-2; D gene uncertain. The CDR3 is 15 amino acids. Germline-derived CDR1 and CDR2 are MNHEY and SMNVEV (reference sequence). Trimming stripped 2 bases from V and 2 bases from J, with 9 bases between. The CDR3 is CASSLSRINTGELFF. The CDR3 DNA is TGTGCCAGCAGTTTAAGCAGGATTAACACCGGGGAGCTGTTTTTT.

There are a few counts of this clone. The V call is TRBV28, the J call TRBJ1-5; D not resolved. Germline V lookup: CDR1 MDHEN, CDR2 SYDVKM. There are 15 residues in the CDR3. V was shortened by 7 bases and J by 0 bases, with 13 bases between the two germline ends. The CDR3 DNA reads TGTGCCAGCACCACACTCCCGGTTAGCAATCAGCCCCAGCATTTT. Its translation: CASTTLPVSNQPQHF.

The chain recombines TRBV21-1 with TRBJ2-7; TRBD2 was called by the table and not checked on the DNA. TRBV21-1 is a pseudogene segment. The length of the CDR3 is 13 residues. The DNA of the CDR3 is TGTGCCAGCATGCTAGCGGCCGCCTACGAGCAGTACTTC. Its protein is CASMLAAAYEQYF.

The V and J genes are TRBV5-1 and TRBJ2-5; D ambiguous. Germline CDR1 is SGHRS and CDR2 is YFSETQ. The V and J ends lost 0 bases and 5 bases respectively, with 11 bases between them. CDR3 length: 14 residues. CDR3 in amino acids: CASSLDGVRETQYF. CDR3 DNA sequence: TGCGCCAGCAGCTTGGATGGGGTACGGGAGACCCAGTACTTC.

This chain joins TRBV12-2 and TRBJ1-3; the table's D call, TRBD1, has no DNA check behind it. TRBV12-2 is a pseudogene segment. This CDR3 is built from 16 residues. The CDR3 DNA follows: TGTGCAAGTCGCTCCCAACAGGGGGCGAAGGGAAACACCATATATTTT. Encoded protein: CASRSQQGAKGNTIYF.

The chain has TRBV5-1 and TRBJ1-1; 9 bases map to TRBD1. CDR3 size: 16 residues. The J segment lost 4 bases and the V segment lost 1 base, leaving 8 bases of the junction unmatched. In germline, CDR1 is SGHRS, CDR2 YFSETQ. CDR3 residues: CASSLSFRDRATEAFF. The CDR3 DNA reads as TGCGCCAGCAGCTTGTCCTTCCGGGACAGGGCCACTGAAGCTTTCTTT.

The chain joins TRBV4-3 to TRBJ1-2; 7 bases agree with TRBD1. The CDR3 contains 15 residues. Germline trimming cut 0 bases from V and 8 bases from J; bases unmatched to any gene: 9. In germline, CDR1 is LGHNA, CDR2 YSLEER. The DNA for the CDR3 is TGCGCCAGCAGCCAAGATGGTCAGGGGGGCGACGGCTACACCTTC. It specifies CASSQDGQGGDGYTF.

This clone was seen a single time. The chain joins TRBV6-5 to TRBJ2-2; TRBD2 matches 8 bases. V gave up 3 bases and J gave up 3 bases; unmatched junction bases: 3. CDR1 and CDR2 (germline): MNHEY, SVGAGI. CDR3 length: 15 residues. The CDR3: CASSYVAGYTGELFF. DNA for the CDR3: TGTGCCAGCAGTTATGTAGCGGGGTACACCGGGGAGCTGTTTTTT.

The rearrangement joins TRBV18 to TRBJ1-1; 9 nucleotides agree with TRBD1. The ends lost 5 bases at V and 4 bases at J; junction bases unmatched: 5. Germline V gene sequence: CDR1 KGHSH, CDR2 LQKENI. This CDR3 has 14 amino acids. CDR3 region: CASSIQGAPTEAFF. DNA of the CDR3: TGTGCCAGCTCAATACAGGGGGCTCCCACTGAAGCTTTCTTT.

The genes are TRBV6-6 and TRBJ2-3; D might be TRBD2 (5 bases). The V gene lost 2 bases and the J gene lost 4 bases, with 16 bases spanning the gap. This CDR3 is 16 amino acids long. From germline, CDR1 is MNHNY and CDR2 SVGAGI (reference sequence). DNA for the CDR3: TGTGCCAGCAGTTACACCACGCCGGGGTACGCAGATACGCAGTATTTT. Translated, it gives CASSYTTPGYADTQYF.

The V gene is TRBV28, the J gene TRBJ1-5, with D uncertain. The germline V gene encodes CDR1 MDHEN and CDR2 SYDVKM. Trimming removed 7 bases at V and 0 bases at J, with 25 bases between. The CDR3 consists of 19 residues. In nucleotides, the CDR3 is TGTGCCAGCACTAATCTGAGGCTGCGAAAAGTTATTAGCAATCAGCCCCAGCATTTT. This translates into CASTNLRLRKVISNQPQHF.

The chain has TRBV30 and TRBJ1-4, with TRBD1 as a possible D gene (5 bases). The CDR3 runs 11 residues. Germline loops: CDR1 GTSNPN, CDR2 SVGIG (reference sequence). Trimming cost V 5 bases and J 7 bases, with 8 bases left between them. Here the CDR3 DNA reads TGTGCCTGGCAGGGAATTGAAAAACTGTTTTTT. This encodes CAWQGIEKLFF.

V usage is TRBV5-4 and J usage is TRBJ2-7, with 8 bases identical to TRBD1. The CDR3 totals 15 residues. Looked up from germline, CDR1 is SGHNT and CDR2 is YYREEE (reference sequence). V trimming: 3 bases; J trimming: 3 bases; junction bases outside the gene matches: 8. DNA of the CDR3: TGTGCCAGCAGCTCTGCAGGGGGCAGTGTCTACGAGCAGTACTTC. Protein: CASSSAGGSVYEQYF.

V gene TRBV30 combines with J gene TRBJ2-3; the match to TRBD2 covers 8 bases. V trimming: 3 bases; J trimming: 0 bases; junction bases outside the gene matches: 8. The CDR3 contains 16 residues. Per germline, CDR1 GTSNPN and CDR2 SVGIG (reference sequence). The CDR3, as DNA: TGTGCCTGGAGAGTGGCGGGGGGCCTCAGCACAGATACGCAGTATTTT. Its translation: CAWRVAGGLSTDTQYF.

J is TRBJ2-1 and V is TRBV6-4, with 7 bases identical to TRBD2. V lost 0 bases and J lost 3; bases outside the gene matches: 5. Germline CDR1 MRHNA, CDR2 SNTAGT. This CDR3 is built from 16 residues. This CDR3 reads CASSDSMASGYNEQFF. The CDR3 DNA follows: TGTGCCAGCAGTGACTCGATGGCTAGCGGCTACAATGAGCAGTTCTTC.

The V call is TRBV15, the J call TRBJ2-7; D might be TRBD2 (6 bases). The CDR3 has 14 residues. The germline gives CDR1 LNHNV, CDR2 YYDKDF (reference sequence). Trimming took off 1 base at V and 3 bases at J, with 10 bases between the two ends. The CDR3 DNA sequence: TGTGCCACCAGCAGAGTGCGGGACGGCTACGAGCAGTACTTC. Translation: CATSRVRDGYEQYF.

The chain joins TRBV5-1 to TRBJ2-1; 9 bases align to TRBD1. This CDR3 has 15 amino acids. The V segment lost 4 bases and the J segment 0 bases; nucleotides outside the gene matches: 2. Germline V gene data show CDR1 as SGHRS and CDR2 as YFSETQ. CDR3 sequence reads: CASSQDRGSYNEQFF. The CDR3 nucleotides are TGCGCCAGCAGCCAGGACAGGGGCTCCTACAATGAGCAGTTCTTC.